The 17 T cell receptor beta chains given below trace back to one sample, sequenced in a study of T cell responses to AZD1222 COVID-19 vaccine. Profiling relied on immunoSEQ multiplex PCR, and the TCRdb table lists in-frame clones only, not all of them. The data show roughly 120,000 clones, 70% to 90% seen once. Sequences were derived from peripheral blood, sampled on day 0 of AZD1222 vaccination. These receptors all come from an adult in good health.

The rearrangement links TRBV13 to TRBJ1-2; 8 nucleotides line up with TRBD1. The germline CDR1 and CDR2 sequences are PRHDT and FYEKMQ (reference sequence). The CDR3 is made up of 15 amino acids. The trim removed 5 bases at V and 3 bases at J, leaving 8 bases unmatched. CDR3 in DNA: TGTGCCAGCAGCGCGGGACAGGCTGAGTACTATGGCTACACCTTC. Translated, it gives CASSAGQAEYYGYTF.

This clone was seen once. The rearrangement uses TRBV6-5 and TRBJ2-3; 10 bases are shared with TRBD2. This CDR3 has 16 amino acids. Looked up from germline, CDR1 is MNHEY and CDR2 is SVGAGI. Losses at the gene ends were 0 bases for V and 13 bases for J; bases not matched to a gene: 13. CDR3 sequence (DNA): TGTGCCAGCAGTTACTCGTTAGCGGGAGGCCCTAAGGGGGAGTATTTT. This gives the protein CASSYSLAGGPKGEYF.

This clone showed up just once. The chain links TRBV2 to TRBJ1-3; maybe TRBD1 (6 bases). Trimming removed 5 bases from V and 4 bases from J, with 18 bases in between. The V gene's germline CDR1 is SNHLY and CDR2 FYNNEI. This CDR3 is 16 amino acids long. Here the CDR3 reads CASSPQGPGVGNTIYF. The CDR3 region has the DNA TGTGCCAGCAGTCCACAGGGTCCGGGAGTGGGAAACACCATATATTTT.

The V and J genes are TRBV12-3 or TRBV12-4 and TRBJ2-6; D is unresolved. The CDR3 consists of 13 residues. V was pared by 8 bases and J by 4 bases, with 9 bases between. This chain's CDR3 is CASLLRGANVLTF. CDR3 DNA: TGTGCCAGCCTCCTTCGGGGGGCCAACGTCCTGACTTTC.

Comments on this clone: Different DNA sequences within this sample yield the same CDR3. The rearrangement uses TRBV7-9 and TRBJ2-5; 8 bases fit TRBD2. The CDR3 length is 15 residues. In germline, CDR1 is SEHNR, CDR2 FQNEAQ (reference sequence). Trimming at V came to 1 base and at J to 5 bases, leaving 6 bases not matched to a gene. The chain's CDR3 is CASSLVAGGGETQYF. CDR3 bases: TGTGCCAGCAGCTTAGTCGCGGGAGGCGGGGAGACCCAGTACTTC.

This rearrangement joins TRBV2 to TRBJ2-7; D unresolved. Trimming removed 6 bases from V and 2 bases from J, with 11 bases in between. This CDR3 has 13 amino acids. Germline V lookup: CDR1 SNHLY, CDR2 FYNNEI. CDR3: CASRVQMTYEQYF. CDR3 nucleotide sequence: TGTGCCAGCAGGGTACAGATGACCTACGAGCAGTACTTC.

The chain joins TRBV7-3 to TRBJ2-1, with 11 bases lining up with TRBD2. V lost 4 bases and J lost 4; bases outside the gene matches: 12. Per germline, CDR1 SGHTA and CDR2 FQGTGA. The CDR3 totals 18 residues. The CDR3 sequence: CASSSKAQGLAEYNEQFF. The CDR3 region has the DNA TGTGCCAGCAGCTCTAAGGCCCAGGGACTAGCGGAATACAATGAGCAGTTCTTC.

There are a few counts of this clone. The V call is TRBV6-5, the J call TRBJ2-3; D may be TRBD2 (6 bases). Deletions cut 6 bases from V and 4 bases from J, with 14 bases between. The length of the CDR3 is 14 residues. Germline V gene lookup returns CDR1 MNHEY and CDR2 SVGAGI. The CDR3 is CASRPSWGADTQYF. The CDR3 DNA follows: TGTGCCAGCAGACCCTCCTGGGGGGCAGATACGCAGTATTTT.

This chain links TRBV5-1 with TRBJ2-5; 7 bases align to TRBD1. Germline V gene lookup returns CDR1 SGHRS and CDR2 YFSETQ. V lost 7 bases, J lost 3 bases, and 9 bases stayed unmatched. The length of the CDR3 is 14 residues. CDR3 DNA: TGCGCCAGCGGACCCCGGGACAGTGAAGAGACCCAGTACTTC. Protein sequence: CASGPRDSEETQYF.

V usage is TRBV19 and J usage is TRBJ1-5; possibly TRBD1 for D (6 bases). The CDR3 is made up of 17 amino acids. CDR1 and CDR2 from the germline V gene are LNHDA and SQIVND (reference sequence). Trimming took 6 bases from V and 0 from J, leaving 18 bases between them. Written as DNA, the CDR3 is TGTGCCAGTAGGAGGACAGCCCAAACCTATAGCAATCAGCCCCAGCATTTT. Encoded protein: CASRRTAQTYSNQPQHF.

The chain combines TRBV2 with TRBJ1-2; possibly TRBD1 for D (6 bases). The CDR3 has 15 amino acids. Trimming removed 6 bases at V and 8 bases at J, with 22 bases between. CDR1 and CDR2 (germline): SNHLY, FYNNEI. The CDR3 region is CASSSYGQQSGGYTF. The DNA for the CDR3 is TGTGCCAGCAGCTCGTATGGACAGCAATCAGGCGGCTACACCTTC.

This chain links TRBV6-6 with TRBJ2-7; a possible D gene is TRBD2 (6 bases). The CDR3 spans 17 residues. Germline V CDR1 and CDR2: MNHNY, SVGAGI (reference sequence). V lost 5 bases and J lost 5, with 25 bases in between. CDR3 protein: CASSLKGIAAAPHEQYF. For the CDR3, the DNA is TGTGCCAGCAGTCTCAAGGGTATAGCGGCAGCCCCCCACGAGCAGTACTTC.

This sequence joins TRBV5-1 and TRBJ2-5; no firm D call. V gave up 0 bases and J gave up 2 bases, with 8 bases separating them. Per germline, CDR1 SGHRS and CDR2 YFSETQ. The CDR3 extends over 14 amino acids. The CDR3 nucleotides read TGCGCCAGCAGCTTGGAGGCAGTGCAAGAGACCCAGTACTTC. Amino acids: CASSLEAVQETQYF.

This clone was observed a handful of times. This sequence joins TRBV3-1 (or the pseudogene TRBV3-2) and TRBJ1-6; D is uncertain. Trimming cost V 1 base and J 9 bases, with 13 bases left between them. The length of the CDR3 is 15 residues. From germline, CDR1 is LGHDT and CDR2 YNNKEL (reference sequence). CDR3 region: CASSQGRIRGSPLHF. CDR3 nucleotide sequence: TGTGCCAGCAGCCAAGGGAGGATAAGAGGTTCACCCCTCCACTTT.

The V gene is TRBV5-1, the J gene TRBJ2-7; no reliable D call. Germline V gene data show CDR1 as SGHRS and CDR2 as YFSETQ. The CDR3 extends over 13 amino acids. The V and J ends lost 3 bases and 5 bases respectively, with 12 bases between them. CDR3 in DNA: TGCGCCAGCAGCTCGACCCTTGTGAACGAGCAGTACTTC. Encoded protein: CASSSTLVNEQYF.

This rearrangement joins TRBV10-1 to TRBJ1-1; D not resolved. The CDR3 length is 14 residues. In germline, CDR1 is WNHNN, CDR2 SYGVQD (reference sequence). Trimming left V 3 bases short and J 1 base short, with 9 bases between. CDR3 bases: TGCGCCAGCAGTGACTGGGCCGAGAACACTGAAGCTTTCTTT. Amino acids: CASSDWAENTEAFF.

The chain employs TRBV28 and TRBJ2-7, with TRBD1 matching over 7 bases. Per the germline V gene, CDR1 is MDHEN and CDR2 is SYDVKM. This CDR3 has 13 amino acids. After removal of 6 bases from V and 2 bases from J, the junction contained 4 bases not matched to a gene. The DNA for the CDR3 is TGTGCCAGCAGACCGGGACAGACCTACGAGCAGTACTTC. Residues: CASRPGQTYEQYF.